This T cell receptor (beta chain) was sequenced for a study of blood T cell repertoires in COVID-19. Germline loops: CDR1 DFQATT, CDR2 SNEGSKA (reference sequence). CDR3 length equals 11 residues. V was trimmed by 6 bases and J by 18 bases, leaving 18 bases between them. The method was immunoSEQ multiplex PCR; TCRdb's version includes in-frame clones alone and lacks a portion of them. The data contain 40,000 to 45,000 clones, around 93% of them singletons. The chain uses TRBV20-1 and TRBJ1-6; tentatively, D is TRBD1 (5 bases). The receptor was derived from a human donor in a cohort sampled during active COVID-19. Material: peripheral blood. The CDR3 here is CSASDRVGRHF. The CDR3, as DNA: TGCAGTGCGAGCGACAGAGTAGGTCGCCACTTT.